This T cell receptor beta chain was profiled in a study of CXCR3-negative and CXCR3-positive naive CD8 T cells. The authors prepared UMI-labeled TRB cDNA libraries by 5' RACE. Following a re-call of the 5' RACE reads, TCRdb has one entry per CDR3 protein and lacks DNA. The ten top clones account for just over 0.35%, within a sample of roughly 110,000 distinct CDR3 sequences. Whole-study results and caveats: For naive cells, CXCR3-negative and CXCR3-positive subsets had similar TRBV-TRBJ usage; for memory cells, usage differed. Memory CD8+ cells had much lower diversity, and both naive subsets had comparably high diversity. Greater hydrophobicity was found in TRB CDR3s of CXCR3-positive naive cells than of CXCR3-negative naive cells.

From germline, CDR1 is LNHDA and CDR2 SQIVND (reference sequence). The length of the CDR3 is 18 residues. Of note for this clonotype: Its matching antigen is unknown.

The rearrangement joins TRBV19 to TRBJ2-3; TCRdb calls TRBD1, which cannot be checked without DNA. The sequence was obtained from a human donor in good health. Some clones in this sample may be carry-over from other donors' samples. The sequenced sample consisted of naive CXCR3+ CD8+ T cells from blood. This sample's subset: CD45RO-CCR7+CD27+CD95- naive CD8+ T cells expressing CXCR3 (TNR3+). CDR3 residues: CASSITSAGARLTDTQYF.